This T cell receptor beta chain derives from a study of blood T cell repertoires in COVID-19. Background on the study: Specimens from acute and convalescent COVID-19 originated in the United States, Italy and Spain. T cells, B-cell-depleted T cells, or PBMCs provided the cDNA or gDNA that served as material.

Authors' methods: Reference gene primer amplification yielded estimated nucleated cell counts. The data were produced by immunoSEQ multiplex PCR, yet TCRdb's version contains in-frame clones alone and is incomplete. The D gene and trimming were derived from the DNA, and the V and J assignments and clone size from that table. The table has roughly 90,000 clones, around 90% seen once; the top ten hold 4.5% to 5.5%. This clone came up once. Germline CDR1 SGHRS, CDR2 YFSETQ. CDR3 size: 16 residues. Trimming cost V 4 bases and J 3 bases, with 16 bases left between them. This receptor was obtained from a man in his forties or fifties with acute or convalescent COVID-19. The chain employs TRBV5-1 and TRBJ1-4; D is ambiguous. Sequenced material: peripheral blood. CDR3 coding DNA: TGCGCCAGCAGCGGCGGACTAGCAGCGGCTAATGAAAAACTGTTTTTT. Amino acids: CASSGGLAAANEKLFF. Combining the CDR3 with reference TRBV5-1 and TRBJ1-4 gives the whole variable domain KAGVTQTPRYLIKTRGQQVTLSCSPISGHRSVSWYQQTPGQGLQFLFEYFSETQRNKGNFPGRFSGRQFSNSRSEMNVSTLELGDSALYLCASSGGLAAANEKLFFGSGTQLSVL.